The rows below give T cell receptor beta chains drawn from one sample of a study of T cells in narcolepsy. Generated by immunoSEQ multiplex PCR, the TCRdb table keeps only in-frame clones and is missing some. The sample carries about 30,000 clones, 70% to 80% recorded once. Sequenced sample: CD45RA- memory CD4+ T cells from PBMCs. Receptor source: a human donor with narcolepsy. The CDR3 runs from the conserved cysteine through the conserved F or W. D genes are given only for firm matches. Rows may omit the clone size; those that give it use once, few, many or a size class.

TRBJ1-3	.	TRBV6-4	.	TGTGCCAGCAGTGACTCAGGTCTCTCTGGAAACACCATATATTTT	CASSDSGLSGNTIYF
TRBJ2-1	TRBD2	TRBV4-3	.	TGCGCCAGCAGCCAAGCCGCCGGGACTAGCACCCCACGATCCAATGAGCAGTTCTTC	CASSQAAGTSTPRSNEQFF
TRBJ1-4	.	TRBV9	.	TGTGCCAGCAGCAAAGGTACGACTAATGAAAAACTGTTTTTT	CASSKGTTNEKLFF
TRBJ2-1	.	TRBV2	.	TGTGCCAGCAGGGAACAGGGCGGCTCCTACAATGAGCAGTTCTTC	CASREQGGSYNEQFF
TRBJ1-3	.	TRBV30	.	TGTGCCTGGAGGTTGCGGGGACAATCAGGGAACACCATATATTTT	CAWRLRGQSGNTIYF
TRBJ1-3	.	TRBV11-2	.	TGTGCCAGCAGCTTAGAGGTTGGAAACACCATATATTTT	CASSLEVGNTIYF
TRBJ2-7	.	TRBV7-2	.	TGTGCCAGCAGCTTAAAGGTTTCACGCGAGCAGTACTTC	CASSLKVSREQYF
TRBJ2-6	TRBD2	TRBV9	.	TGTGCCAGCAGCGTAGAGGCTAGCGGGATCGCCTCTGGGGCCAACGTCCTGACTTTC	CASSVEASGIASGANVLTF
TRBJ2-7	TRBD1	TRBV6-6	once	TGTGCCAGCACCAACAGGGGTTTTTCACAGAACTTC	CASTNRGFSQNF
TRBJ2-1	.	TRBV7-3	.	TGTGCCAGCAGCTTTACTAGGGTGGATGAGCAGTTCTTC	CASSFTRVDEQFF
TRBJ1-2	TRBD1	TRBV6-5	few	TGTGCCAGCAGGTCCGGGACAGGGGGTAACTATGGCTACACCTTC	CASRSGTGGNYGYTF
TRBJ2-3	.	TRBV10-2	.	TGCGCCAGCAGTGGGCTTCGGGATACGCAGTATTTT	CASSGLRDTQYF
TRBJ2-5	.	TRBV5-1	.	TGCGCCAGCAGCTTGGCCCGGATGGGGTTCCAAGAGACCCAGTACTTC	CASSLARMGFQETQYF
TRBJ1-4	.	TRBV30	.	TGTGCCTGGAGTGATAGGGCACCGGGGAAGGAAAAACTGTTTTTT	CAWSDRAPGKEKLFF
TRBJ1-2	.	TRBV6-5	once	TGTGCCAGCAGTCCCGGGACAATAGGCGGCTACACCTTC	CASSPGTIGGYTF
TRBJ2-3	.	TRBV28	.	TGTGCCAGCAGTTTAACCACAGATACGCAGTATTTT	CASSLTTDTQYF
TRBJ2-7	.	TRBV6-1	.	TGTGCCAGCAGGAAGGGAGTTGGTCTAACCTACGAGCAGTACTTC	CASRKGVGLTYEQYF
TRBJ2-5	TRBD2	TRBV5-5	.	TGTGCCAGCAGCTTTTACCCTAGCGGAGAAGAGACCCAGTACTTC	CASSFYPSGEETQYF
TRBJ2-4	TRBD2	TRBV7-9	.	TGTGCCAGCAGCTCTAGCGGGAGGGTTGGTAAAAACATTCAGTACTTC	CASSSSGRVGKNIQYF
TRBJ2-3	.	TRBV10-3	once	TGTGCCATCAGTGATCTTAGCAGGGGGGGAGATACGCAGTATTTT	CAISDLSRGGDTQYF
TRBJ1-2	.	TRBV9	.	TGTGCCAGCAGCTCGGAGTCCCATAACTATGGCTACACCTTC	CASSSESHNYGYTF
TRBJ2-3	.	TRBV30	.	TGTGCCTGGAGTGTACGAAGGAGGGATACGCAGTATTTT	CAWSVRRRDTQYF
TRBJ1-2	.	TRBV30	.	TGTGCCTGGAGTGGACGCTATGGCTACACCTTC	CAWSGRYGYTF
TRBJ2-1	.	TRBV7-6	.	TGTGCCAGCAGCCCTGGCCCCGGAGGCGGAACCAATGAGCAGTTCTTC	CASSPGPGGGTNEQFF
TRBJ1-6	.	TRBV6-1	.	TGTGCCAGCAGTGTGAGTGGAGGGTCCTCCTATAATTCACCCCTCCACTTT	CASSVSGGSSYNSPLHF
TRBJ2-7	TRBD2	TRBV6-1	.	TGTGCCAGCAGTGCTAGCGGGACGTACGAGCAGTACTTC	CASSASGTYEQYF
TRBJ1-6	TRBD1	TRBV30	.	TGTGCCTGGACCCCTACGGACAGGGGGCAAAATTCACCCCTCCACTTT	CAWTPTDRGQNSPLHF
TRBJ2-7	TRBD1	TRBV6-5	.	TGTGCCAGCAGTGGGTCCTACAGGGGGTACGAGCAGTACTTC	CASSGSYRGYEQYF
TRBJ2-4	.	TRBV5-6	.	TGTGCCAGCAGCTTCCGCGGGGAGAGCCTAGCCAAAAACATTCAGTACTTC	CASSFRGESLAKNIQYF
TRBJ2-7	TRBD1	TRBV13	.	TGTGCCAGCAGGAGACAGGGGCTGAGGTCCTACGAGCAGTACTTC	CASRRQGLRSYEQYF
TRBJ2-2	TRBD2	TRBV7-2	few	TGTGCCAGCAGCTTGGCTAGCGGCCCGAACACCGGGGAGCTGTTTTTT	CASSLASGPNTGELFF
TRBJ2-2	.	TRBV5-1	once	TGCGCCAGCAGCGCGAACACCGGGGAGCTGTTTTTT	CASSANTGELFF
TRBJ2-5	.	TRBV11-2	.	TGTGCCAGCAGCTTAGTTTGGGGGGGGGCGCCGGAGACCCAGTACTTC	CASSLVWGGAPETQYF
TRBJ1-1	.	TRBV2	few	TGTGCCAGCAGTGAACTAGAGGACACTGAAGCTTTCTTT	CASSELEDTEAFF
TRBJ2-2	TRBD2	TRBV28	.	TGTGCCAGCAATAGACTAGCGGGAGGAGGGAACACCGGGGAGCTGTTTTTT	CASNRLAGGGNTGELFF
TRBJ1-4	.	TRBV9	few	TGTGCCAGCAGCGTACCCACAACTAATGAAAAACTGTTTTTT	CASSVPTTNEKLFF
TRBJ1-5	TRBD1	TRBV19	.	TGTGCCAGTAGTATGGGAAACAGGGGAAGAGGGCAGCCCCAGCATTTT	CASSMGNRGRGQPQHF
TRBJ1-5	TRBD1	TRBV6-1	.	TGTGCCAGCAGTGAATGGACAGGCCTCCTTGTCCCTCAGCCCCAGCATTTT	CASSEWTGLLVPQPQHF
TRBJ1-2	.	TRBV12-2	.	TGTGCAAGTCGCTTCGGGGGTAGGAGCACCTTC	CASRFGGRSTF
TRBJ2-2	.	TRBV16	.	TGTGCCAGCAGCTACAGGGACACCGGGGAGCTGTTTTTT	CASSYRDTGELFF
TRBJ1-1	TRBD1	TRBV28	few	TGTGCCTCTGCAGGGGGCACTGAAGCTTTCTTT	CASAGGTEAFF
TRBJ1-1	.	TRBV19	.	TGTGCCAGTAGTTTCGGGACCTCGAACACTGAAGCTTTCTTT	CASSFGTSNTEAFF
TRBJ2-3	TRBD2	TRBV6-6	.	TGTGCCAGCCCCCGGGAGGCGGGTACCGATACGCAGTATTTT	CASPREAGTDTQYF
TRBJ2-2	.	TRBV6-1	once	TGTGCCAGCAGGCCCGCGAACACCGGGGAGCTGTTTTTT	CASRPANTGELFF
TRBJ1-4	.	TRBV19	few	TGTGCCAGTAGTGGGTGGAATCCACCGATGGAACTGTTTTTT	CASSGWNPPMELFF
TRBJ1-5	.	TRBV4-2	.	TGTGCCAGCAGCGAGGACAGTCGCGATCAGCCCCAGCATTTT	CASSEDSRDQPQHF
TRBJ2-1	.	TRBV29-1	once	TGCAGTGCCGCGGGCCCAGGGGTATATGAGCAGTTCTTC	CSAAGPGVYEQFF
TRBJ2-6	.	TRBV28	.	TGTGCCAGCAGACCATCTGGGGCCAACGTCCTGACTTTC	CASRPSGANVLTF
TRBJ1-5	.	TRBV7-8	few	TGTGCCAGCAGCTTAGTACCTAATCAGCCCCAGCATTTT	CASSLVPNQPQHF
TRBJ2-2	TRBD1	TRBV29-1	once	TGCAGCGGGAAACGAGGACAGGGGAGTACCGGGGAGCTGTTTTTT	CSGKRGQGSTGELFF
TRBJ1-1	.	TRBV18	.	TGTGCCAGCTCACCAGAACCGGGGAACACTGAAGCTTTCTTT	CASSPEPGNTEAFF